A single T cell receptor (beta chain) is shown here with its context. Trimming shortened V by 4 bases and J by 3 bases, and 10 bases separated the two germline ends. Germline loops: CDR1 SGHDN, CDR2 FVKESK. The CDR3 has 14 amino acids. These data come from a study of blood T cell repertoires in COVID-19. The protocol was immunoSEQ multiplex PCR, while the TCRdb copy is restricted to in-frame clones and leaves out a portion. Of around 320,000 clones in the sample, approximately 89% were seen once. This receptor was identified in a woman aged 25-40 years with COVID-19, enrolled during active disease. The rearrangement joins TRBV14 to TRBJ2-1; D gene uncertain. The material sequenced was peripheral blood. The CDR3 region has the DNA TGTGCCAGCAGCCGGAGCCTTTACTACAATGAGCAGTTCTTC. It yields the protein CASSRSLYYNEQFF. The variable domain in full, completed from reference TRBV14 and TRBJ2-1, reads EAGVTQFPSHSVIEKGQTVTLRCDPISGHDNLYWYRRVMGKEIKFLLHFVKESKQDESGMPNNRFLAERTGGTYSTLKVQPAELEDSGVYFCASSRSLYYNEQFFGPGTRLTVL.